This T cell receptor (beta chain) was identified in a study of tumor-infiltrating lymphocytes in oesophageal squamous cell carcinoma. Via MiXCR, TCRdb re-called the PCR reads, giving one row per CDR3 protein. The sample records just over 8,500 distinct CDR3 sequences, around 64% being singletons. V lost 3 bases, J lost 2 bases, and 11 bases lay in between. Germline CDR1 reads SGHTA; CDR2 reads FQGNSA. This CDR3 comprises 14 residues. The table lists this clonotype with a few counts. The source material was esophageal tumor tissue. This receptor was taken from a female donor with esophageal squamous cell carcinoma. The V and J genes are TRBV7-2 and TRBJ2-7; D might be TRBD2 (5 bases). The CDR3 DNA sequence: TGTGCCAGCAGCTTGAGGGCAGTGACCTACGAGCAGTACTTC. It codes for CASSLRAVTYEQYF.